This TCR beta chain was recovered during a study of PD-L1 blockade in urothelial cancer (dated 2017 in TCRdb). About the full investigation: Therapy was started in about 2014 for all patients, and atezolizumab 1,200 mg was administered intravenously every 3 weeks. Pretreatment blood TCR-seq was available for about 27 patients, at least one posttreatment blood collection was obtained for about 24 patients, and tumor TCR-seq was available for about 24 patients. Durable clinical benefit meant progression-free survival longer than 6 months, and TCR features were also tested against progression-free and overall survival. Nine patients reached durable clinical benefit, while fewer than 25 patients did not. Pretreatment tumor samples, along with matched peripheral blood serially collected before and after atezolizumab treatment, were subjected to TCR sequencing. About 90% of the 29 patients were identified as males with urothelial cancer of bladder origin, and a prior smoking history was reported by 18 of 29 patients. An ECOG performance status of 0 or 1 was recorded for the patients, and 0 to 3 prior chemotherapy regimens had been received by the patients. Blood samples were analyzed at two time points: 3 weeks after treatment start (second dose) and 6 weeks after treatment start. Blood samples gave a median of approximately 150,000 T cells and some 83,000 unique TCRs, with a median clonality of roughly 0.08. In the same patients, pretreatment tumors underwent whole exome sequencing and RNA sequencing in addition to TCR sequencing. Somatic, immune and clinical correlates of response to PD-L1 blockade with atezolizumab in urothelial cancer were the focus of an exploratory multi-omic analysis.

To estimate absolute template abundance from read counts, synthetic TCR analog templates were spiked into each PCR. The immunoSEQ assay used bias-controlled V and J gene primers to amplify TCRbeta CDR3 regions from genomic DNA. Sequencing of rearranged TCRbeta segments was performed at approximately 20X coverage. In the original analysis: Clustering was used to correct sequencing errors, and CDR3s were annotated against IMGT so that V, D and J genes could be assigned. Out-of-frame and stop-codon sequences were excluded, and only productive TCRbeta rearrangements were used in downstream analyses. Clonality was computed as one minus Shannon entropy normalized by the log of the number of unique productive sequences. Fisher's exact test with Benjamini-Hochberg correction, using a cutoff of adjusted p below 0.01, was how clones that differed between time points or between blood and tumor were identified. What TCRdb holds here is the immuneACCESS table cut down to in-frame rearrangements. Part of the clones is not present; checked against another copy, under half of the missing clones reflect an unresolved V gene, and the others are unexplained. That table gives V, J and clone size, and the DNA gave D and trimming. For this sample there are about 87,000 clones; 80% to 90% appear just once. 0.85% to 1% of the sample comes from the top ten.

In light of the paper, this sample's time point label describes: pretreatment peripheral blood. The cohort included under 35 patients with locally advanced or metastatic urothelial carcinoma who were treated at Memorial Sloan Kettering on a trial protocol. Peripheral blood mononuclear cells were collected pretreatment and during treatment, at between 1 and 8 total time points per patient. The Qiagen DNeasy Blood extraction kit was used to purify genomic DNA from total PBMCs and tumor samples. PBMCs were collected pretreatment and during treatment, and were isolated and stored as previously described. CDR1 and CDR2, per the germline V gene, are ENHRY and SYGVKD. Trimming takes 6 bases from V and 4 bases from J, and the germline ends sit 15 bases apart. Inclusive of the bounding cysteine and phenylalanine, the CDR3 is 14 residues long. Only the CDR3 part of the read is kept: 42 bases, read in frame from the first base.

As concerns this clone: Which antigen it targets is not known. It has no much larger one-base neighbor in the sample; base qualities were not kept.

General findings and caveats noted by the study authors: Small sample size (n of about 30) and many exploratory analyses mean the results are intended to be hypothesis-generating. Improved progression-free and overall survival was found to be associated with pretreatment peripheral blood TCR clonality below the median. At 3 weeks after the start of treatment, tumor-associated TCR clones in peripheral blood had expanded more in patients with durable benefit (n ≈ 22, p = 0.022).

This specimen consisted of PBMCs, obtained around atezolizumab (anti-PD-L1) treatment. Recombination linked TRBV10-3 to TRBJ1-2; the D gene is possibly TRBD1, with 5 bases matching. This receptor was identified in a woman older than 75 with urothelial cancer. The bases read TGTGCCATCAGGGAGGACATAAGATCCTATGGCTACACCTTC. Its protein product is CAIREDIRSYGYTF.